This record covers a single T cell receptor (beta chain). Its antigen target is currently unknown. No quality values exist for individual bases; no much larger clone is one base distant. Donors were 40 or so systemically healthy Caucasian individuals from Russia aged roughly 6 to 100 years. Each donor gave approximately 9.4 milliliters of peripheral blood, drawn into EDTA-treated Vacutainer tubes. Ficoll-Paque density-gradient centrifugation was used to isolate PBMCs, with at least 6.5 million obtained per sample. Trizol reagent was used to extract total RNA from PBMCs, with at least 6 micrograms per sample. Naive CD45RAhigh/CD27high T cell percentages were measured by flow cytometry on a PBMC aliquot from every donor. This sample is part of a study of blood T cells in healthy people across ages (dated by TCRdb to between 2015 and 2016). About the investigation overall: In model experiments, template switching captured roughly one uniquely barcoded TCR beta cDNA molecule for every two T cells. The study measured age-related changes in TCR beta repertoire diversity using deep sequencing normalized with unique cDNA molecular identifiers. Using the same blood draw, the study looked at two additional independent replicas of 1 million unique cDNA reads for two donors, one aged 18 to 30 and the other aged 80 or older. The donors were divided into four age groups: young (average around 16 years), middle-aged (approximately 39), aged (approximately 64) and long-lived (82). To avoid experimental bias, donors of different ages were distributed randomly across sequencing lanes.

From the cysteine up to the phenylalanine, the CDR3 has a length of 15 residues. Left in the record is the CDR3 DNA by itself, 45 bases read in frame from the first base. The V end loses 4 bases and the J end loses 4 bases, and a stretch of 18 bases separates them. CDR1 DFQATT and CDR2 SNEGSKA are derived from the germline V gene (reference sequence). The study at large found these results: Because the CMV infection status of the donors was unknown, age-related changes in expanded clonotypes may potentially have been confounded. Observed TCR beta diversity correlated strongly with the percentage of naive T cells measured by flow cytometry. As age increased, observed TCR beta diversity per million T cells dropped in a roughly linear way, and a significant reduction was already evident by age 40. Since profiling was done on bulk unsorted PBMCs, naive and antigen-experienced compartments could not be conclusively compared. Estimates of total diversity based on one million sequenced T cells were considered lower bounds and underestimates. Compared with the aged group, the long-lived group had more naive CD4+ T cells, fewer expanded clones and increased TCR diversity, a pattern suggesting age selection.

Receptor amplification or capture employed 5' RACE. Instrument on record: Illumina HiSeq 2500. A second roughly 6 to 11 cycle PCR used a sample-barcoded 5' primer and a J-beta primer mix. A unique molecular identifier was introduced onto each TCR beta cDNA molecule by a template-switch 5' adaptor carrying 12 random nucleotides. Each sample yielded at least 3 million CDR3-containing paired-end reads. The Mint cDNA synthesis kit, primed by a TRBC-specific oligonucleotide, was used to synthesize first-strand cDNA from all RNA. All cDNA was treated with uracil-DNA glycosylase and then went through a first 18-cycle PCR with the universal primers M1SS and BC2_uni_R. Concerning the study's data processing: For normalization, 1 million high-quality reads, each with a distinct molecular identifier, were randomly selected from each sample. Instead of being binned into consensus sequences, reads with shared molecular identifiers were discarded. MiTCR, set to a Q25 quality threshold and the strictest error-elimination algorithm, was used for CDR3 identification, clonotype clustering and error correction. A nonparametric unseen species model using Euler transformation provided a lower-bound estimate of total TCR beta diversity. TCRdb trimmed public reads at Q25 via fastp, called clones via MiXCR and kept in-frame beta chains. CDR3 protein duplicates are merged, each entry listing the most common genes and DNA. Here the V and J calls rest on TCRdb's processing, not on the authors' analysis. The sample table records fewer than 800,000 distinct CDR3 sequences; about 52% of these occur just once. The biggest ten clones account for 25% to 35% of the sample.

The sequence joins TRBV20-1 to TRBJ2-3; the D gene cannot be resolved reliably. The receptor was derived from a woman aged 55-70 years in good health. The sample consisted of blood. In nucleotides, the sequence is TGCAGTGCTAAGGGTCTTCGAAGCCCGGCAGATACGCAGTATTTT. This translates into CSAKGLRSPADTQYF.